Sequencing of this TCR beta chain was carried out in a study of early stage breast cancer tumors. Notes on the study in general: Blood repertoires resembled normal breast more than tumor.

The germline V gene encodes CDR1 GTSNPN and CDR2 SVGIG (reference sequence). Trimming cost V 3 bases and J 3 bases; bases outside gene matches: 4. The CDR3 contains 14 residues. About this clone: Antigen specificity is unknown.

Repertoires were generated with immunoSEQ multiplex PCR, while TCRdb's copy carries only in-frame clones and drops some. The sample has about 69,000 clones, 65% to 85% seen once. This chain links TRBV30 with TRBJ1-3, with 8 bases that match TRBD1. The clonotype comes from a person aged 35-50 years with breast cancer. Sequencing input: blood. CDR3 DNA: TGTGCCTGGAGCGCAGGGGGCGGTGGAAACACCATATATTTT. It codes for CAWSAGGGGNTIYF.